This TCR beta chain was identified during a study of patients and donors after allogeneic stem cell transplantation. TCRdb re-called the RT-PCR reads with MiXCR, one entry per CDR3 protein. There are approximately 210,000 distinct CDR3 sequences in the sample; around 41% occur only once, and around 35% lies in the top ten. Trimming at V came to 4 bases and at J to 0 bases, leaving 2 bases not matched to a gene. Looked up from germline, CDR1 is SGHTA and CDR2 is FQGNSA. The CDR3 sequence is 15 residues long. The sequenced sample consisted of blood, either unsorted or a sorted T cell fraction (not recorded which). This sequence originates from a human donor who was either an allogeneic HSCT recipient or a stem cell or donor lymphocyte infusion donor (not recorded which). It is not recorded whose cells these are; they may come from a transplant donor. The V and J genes are TRBV7-2 and TRBJ1-1; TRBD1 matches 10 bases. CDR3 DNA sequence: TGTGCCAGCAGCTCAGGGACAGGGGTGAACACTGAAGCTTTCTTT. Translating it yields CASSSGTGVNTEAFF.